The 26 T cell receptor beta chains listed next were all sequenced from one sample in a study of shared clonotypes between healthy human individuals. Sequencing was performed with immunoSEQ multiplex PCR; in TCRdb, only in-frame clones are kept and a portion is missing. The sample holds 1,500,000 or so clones; 95% to 97% are singletons and the top ten take roughly 1.1%. Input material: naive CD4+ T cells sorted from blood. The subset: CD45RA+ positively selected. These receptors originate from a man in his thirties or forties in good health.

This chain joins TRBV18 and TRBJ2-2; D tentatively fits TRBD1 or TRBD2 (5 bases each). Germline V gene data show CDR1 as KGHSH and CDR2 as LQKENI. This CDR3 contains 14 residues. Trimming removed 3 bases at V and 3 bases at J, with 8 bases between. The CDR3 nucleotides are TGTGCCAGCTCACCGGGACCGTACACCGGGGAGCTGTTTTTT. Translated: CASSPGPYTGELFF.

The chain uses TRBV19 and TRBJ1-3; D is perhaps TRBD1 (5 bases). Between the trimmed V and J ends, which lost 3 bases and 6 bases, there was a span of 15 bases. The CDR3 contains 15 residues. Germline lookup yields CDR1 LNHDA and CDR2 SQIVND (reference sequence). The CDR3 bases are TGTGCCAGTAGTATGCGAGGAGGGGTGAAAAACACCATATATTTT. The encoded protein is CASSMRGGVKNTIYF.

V is TRBV7-4 and J is TRBJ1-1; D unclear. With 1 base removed from V and 1 base from J, the gap between germline ends came to 4 bases. Germline V lookup: CDR1 SGHVT, CDR2 SQSDAQ. CDR3 length: 13 amino acids. In DNA, the CDR3 is TGTGCCAGCAGCTTAGGAGCGAACACTGAAGCTTTCTTT. Amino acid sequence: CASSLGANTEAFF.

This clone was recorded only once. The gene calls are TRBV6-6 and TRBJ2-5, with D hard to call. Per germline, CDR1 MNHNY and CDR2 SVGAGI (reference sequence). The CDR3 consists of 16 residues. Trimming stripped 6 bases from V and 1 base from J, with 18 bases between. As DNA, the CDR3 is TGTGCCAGCAGGACACGGCAGAGGCCCTCCCAAGAGACCCAGTACTTC. Translated, it gives CASRTRQRPSQETQYF.

The chain recombines TRBV30 with TRBJ1-1, with a possible D match to TRBD1 (5 bases). From germline, CDR1 is GTSNPN and CDR2 SVGIG (reference sequence). V was clipped by 0 bases and J by 4 bases, with 9 bases between them. The CDR3 is 13 amino acids. The CDR3: CAWSVWGGTEAFF. As DNA, the CDR3 is TGTGCCTGGAGTGTGTGGGGCGGCACTGAAGCTTTCTTT.

The rearrangement links TRBV2 to TRBJ2-3, with TRBD2 matching 7 bases. CDR3 length equals 14 residues. Germline CDR1 SNHLY, CDR2 FYNNEI. J gave up 5 bases and V 5 bases, and 7 bases lay outside the gene matches. The CDR3 nucleotides read TGTGCCAGCAGTTACCATCCGGGGGGAGATACGCAGTATTTT. The encoded protein is CASSYHPGGDTQYF.

This clone was observed a single time. This chain connects TRBV5-1 to TRBJ2-5; maybe TRBD2 (6 bases). Germline CDR1 and CDR2: SGHRS and YFSETQ. The germline V and J ends were trimmed by 0 bases and 3 bases, with 12 bases remaining between them. This CDR3 is built from 15 residues. The CDR3 region has the DNA TGCGCCAGCAGCTTGGCCGGGAGTAGGGAAGAGACCCAGTACTTC. Its protein is CASSLAGSREETQYF. Looking up the rest from reference TRBV5-1 and TRBJ2-5 gives the full variable domain: KAGVTQTPRYLIKTRGQQVTLSCSPISGHRSVSWYQQTPGQGLQFLFEYFSETQRNKGNFPGRFSGRQFSNSRSEMNVSTLELGDSALYLCASSLAGSREETQYFGPGTRLLVL.

The chain employs TRBV28 and TRBJ2-7, with a tentative D call TRBD2 (6 bases). CDR1 and CDR2 from the germline V gene are MDHEN and SYDVKM. Deletions cut 3 bases from V and 2 bases from J, with 11 bases between. The CDR3 is 14 residues long. The CDR3 DNA follows: TGTGCCAGCAGTTTTGGGACTCTAACCTACGAGCAGTACTTC. Its translation: CASSFGTLTYEQYF.

The chain recombines TRBV6-6 with TRBJ1-2; D gene unclear. The ends were cut back, 5 bases at V and 0 bases at J, with 10 bases in the middle. The CDR3 has 14 residues. CDR1 is MNHNY and CDR2 is SVGAGI in the germline V gene (reference sequence). The CDR3 bases are TGTGCCAGCAGTACGAGTAGAGCTAACTATGGCTACACCTTC. Protein sequence: CASSTSRANYGYTF.

The chain links TRBV7-9 to TRBJ2-7; D is ambiguous. CDR1 and CDR2 from the germline V gene are SEHNR and FQNEAQ (reference sequence). Trimming pared 1 base from V and 2 bases from J, leaving 3 bases between. The CDR3 is made up of 12 amino acids. The CDR3: CASSLEAYEQYF. CDR3 sequence (DNA): TGTGCCAGCAGCTTAGAAGCCTACGAGCAGTACTTC.

Points on this clone: The junction departs from the called germline gene at one end, perhaps through a read error. J is TRBJ2-5 and V is TRBV7-7; possibly TRBD2 for D (5 bases). CDR3 length: 13 residues. The germline gives CDR1 SSHAT, CDR2 FNYEAQ (reference sequence). The CDR3 is CASSLRGGETQYF. The CDR3 nucleotides read TGTGCTAGCAGCTTGCGCGGAGGCGAGACCCAGTACTTC.

CDR3 region: CASRNRGVGSYEQYF. CDR3 nucleotides: TGTGCCAGTAGAAACAGGGGTGTCGGTAGTTACGAGCAGTACTTC. This chain uses TRBV19 with TRBJ2-7, with 7 bases fitting TRBD1. Looked up from germline, CDR1 is LNHDA and CDR2 is SQIVND (reference sequence). Trimming removed 6 bases from V and 4 bases from J; junction bases left unmatched: 12. CDR3 length: 15 residues.

CDR3 loop: CASSGLQVGETQYF. Written as DNA, the CDR3 is TGTGCCAGCTCAGGGCTACAAGTGGGGGAGACCCAGTACTTC. The chain has TRBV18 and TRBJ2-5; unclear D gene. The V gene's germline CDR1 is KGHSH and CDR2 LQKENI. V dropped 5 bases and J dropped 5 bases, with 15 bases sitting between them. CDR3 length: 14 residues.

Points on this clone: Different DNA sequences within this sample yield the same CDR3. This rearrangement joins TRBV5-1 to TRBJ2-7; 11 bases align to TRBD1. The V gene end was trimmed by 4 bases and the J gene end by 1 base; junction bases not matched to a gene: 4. Germline lookup yields CDR1 SGHRS and CDR2 YFSETQ. The CDR3 contains 15 residues. Here the CDR3 reads CASSGGTGGSYEQYF. The CDR3 nucleotides are TGCGCCAGCAGCGGAGGGACAGGGGGTTCCTACGAGCAGTACTTC.

This chain joins TRBV2 and TRBJ2-2; D tentatively fits TRBD1 or TRBD2 (5 bases each). The CDR3 extends over 17 amino acids. V was shortened by 2 bases and J by 7 bases, with 20 bases between the two germline ends. Germline values: CDR1 SNHLY, CDR2 FYNNEI. Here the CDR3 reads CASSEYVLGTGGGELFF. The DNA of the CDR3 is TGTGCCAGCAGTGAATACGTTTTGGGGACCGGCGGCGGGGAGCTGTTTTTT.

The V gene is TRBV14, the J gene TRBJ2-1; the D call may be TRBD1 or TRBD2 (5 bases each). Trimming cost V 4 bases and J 4 bases, with 11 bases left between them. CDR3 size: 14 residues. Germline CDR1 and CDR2: SGHDN and FVKESK. The DNA for the CDR3 is TGTGCCAGCAGCCGGGGCGGAGGATACAATGAGCAGTTCTTC. Translated, it gives CASSRGGGYNEQFF.

This clone appeared a single time. The V and J genes are TRBV5-1 and TRBJ1-2, with 10 bases lining up with TRBD1. Losses at the gene ends were 0 bases for V and 6 bases for J; bases not matched to a gene: 5. The CDR3 contains 15 residues. Germline V gene lookup returns CDR1 SGHRS and CDR2 YFSETQ. The chain's CDR3 is CASSLGGTGVHGYTF. CDR3 DNA sequence: TGCGCCAGCAGCTTGGGTGGGACAGGGGTTCATGGCTACACCTTC.

This clone was observed a single time. The CDR3 coding sequence is TGTGCCAGTAGTTACGGGAGCACATTCTGGACCGGGGAGCTGTTTTTT. It codes for CASSYGSTFWTGELFF. The chain recombines TRBV19 with TRBJ2-2, with a possible D match to TRBD2 (6 bases). V shed 5 bases and J shed 5 bases, with 18 bases lying between them. This CDR3 is 16 amino acids long. The V gene's germline CDR1 is LNHDA and CDR2 SQIVND (reference sequence). Using reference TRBV19 and TRBJ2-2 for the parts outside the CDR3, the full variable domain is DGGITQSPKYLFRKEGQNVTLSCEQNLNHDAMYWYRQDPGQGLRLIYYSQIVNDFQKGDIAEGYSVSREKKESFPLTVTSAQKNPTAFYLCASSYGSTFWTGELFFGEGSRLTVL.

The chain is built from TRBV7-9 and TRBJ1-5; possible D gene TRBD1, 5 bases. This CDR3 is 17 amino acids long. The germline gives CDR1 SEHNR, CDR2 FQNEAQ (reference sequence). Trimming pared 0 bases from V and 2 bases from J, leaving 14 bases between. The CDR3 bases are TGTGCCAGCAGCTTAGCAAGAAACGGGGGACGCAATCAGCCCCAGCATTTT. Translating gives CASSLARNGGRNQPQHF.

The chain combines TRBV6-1 with TRBJ1-2; maybe TRBD1 (5 bases). Trimming pared 5 bases from V and 4 bases from J, leaving 14 bases between. Germline loops: CDR1 MNHNS, CDR2 SASEGT. This CDR3 has 14 amino acids. CDR3 nucleotides: TGTGCCAGCAGTACGCTGACAGCCAGCTATGGCTACACCTTC. Amino acid sequence: CASSTLTASYGYTF.

The V and J genes are TRBV15 and TRBJ2-7, with D possibly being TRBD1 (6 bases). Germline assignment: CDR1 LNHNV and CDR2 YYDKDF (reference sequence). The CDR3 is 15 residues long. V was pared by 4 bases and J by 6 bases, with 19 bases between. CDR3 residues: CATSTRDTTAAEQYF. The CDR3 DNA is TGTGCCACCAGCACCCGGGACACTACCGCCGCCGAGCAGTACTTC.

A remark on this clone: Other nucleotide sequences from this sample produce the same CDR3. The rearrangement uses TRBV5-1 and TRBJ2-5, with D possibly called TRBD1 or TRBD2 (5 bases each). CDR1 is SGHRS, CDR2 YFSETQ, per germline. CDR3 length: 13 amino acids. V gave up 2 bases and J gave up 5 bases, with 10 bases separating them. The CDR3, as DNA: TGCGCCAGCAGCTTAGGGGAGCGGGAGACCCAGTACTTC. It translates to CASSLGERETQYF.

The rearrangement links TRBV9 to TRBJ2-3; 8 bases are shared with TRBD2. The CDR3 runs 17 residues. The ends lost 0 bases at V and 3 bases at J; junction bases unmatched: 9. In germline, CDR1 is SGDLS, CDR2 YYNGEE. The CDR3, as DNA: TGTGCCAGCAGCGTAGCCCCAGTGGCGGGAGGAACAGATACGCAGTATTTT. Residues: CASSVAPVAGGTDTQYF. The full variable domain, rest sourced from reference TRBV9 and TRBJ2-3, is DSGVTQTPKHLITATGQRVTLRCSPRSGDLSVYWYQQSLDQGLQFLIQYYNGEERAKGNILERFSAQQFPDLHSELNLSSLELGDSALYFCASSVAPVAGGTDTQYFGPGTRLTVL.

J is TRBJ2-3 and V is TRBV18, with 10 nucleotides matching TRBD1. The junction had 8 bases not matched to a gene; V was cut back by 2 bases and J by 6 bases. Germline-derived CDR1 and CDR2 are KGHSH and LQKENI. CDR3 size: 16 residues. The CDR3 loop is CASSPSLGTGADTQYF. The CDR3 DNA reads as TGTGCCAGCTCACCAAGTCTCGGGACAGGGGCGGATACGCAGTATTTT.

The CDR3 nucleotides read TGTGCCAGCAGCCGTAGCGGGACTTCCCTTAGGTCCAATGAGCAGTTCTTC. Translating it yields CASSRSGTSLRSNEQFF. The V and J genes are TRBV5-4 and TRBJ2-1; 8 bases map to TRBD2. CDR1 SGHNT and CDR2 YYREEE come from the germline V gene (reference sequence). The CDR3 is 17 residues long. V dropped 4 bases and J dropped 6; count of bases not matched to a gene: 15.

V usage is TRBV15 and J usage is TRBJ2-6; D unresolved. The CDR3 is made up of 17 amino acids. CDR1 is LNHNV and CDR2 is YYDKDF in the germline V gene (reference sequence). V was pared by 1 base and J by 0 bases, with 10 bases between. CDR3 nucleotides: TGTGCCACCAGCAGAGCCCATTACGGCTCTGGGGCCAACGTCCTGACTTTC. This sequence encodes CATSRAHYGSGANVLTF.